This T cell receptor beta chain emerged from a study of blood T cell repertoires in COVID-19 (TCRdb year 2020). Describing the broader study: Samples from collaborators originated in the United States, Italy and Spain and spanned both the acute and convalescent phases of COVID-19. The repertoires were released in a freely available public database meant as a resource for research on the immune response to SARS-CoV-2. Sample metadata almost always included a de-identified subject ID, COVID-19 status, age in years and sex. Subjects who had been exposed to COVID-19, were actively infected with it, or had recovered from it provided the deeply sampled blood TCRbeta repertoires that made up the dataset. Where HLA class I and class II types were available, the types were taken from metadata supplied by the sample provider, not from assay-based typing. The prospective study material was composed of cDNA or gDNA derived from T cells, B-cell-depleted T cells, or PBMCs. The samples were drawn from two sources: the first 160 participants of the ongoing ImmuneRACE study, and some 1,300 subjects contributed by 6 global collaborators. Broader findings and caveats from the paper: The amount of clinical and demographic metadata varied by source and participant and was provided uncurated.

Whole blood was collected in K2EDTA tubes by collaborating institutions according to the institutions' own protocols. For TCRbeta analysis, collaborators shipped samples as frozen whole blood, isolated PBMCs, or DNA extracted from either of those sample types. A word on this clone: The antigen this receptor binds is unknown. Base qualities are not recorded, but no much larger clone differs from it by a single base.

Reading the germline V gene gives CDR1 SGDLS and CDR2 YYNGEE. There are 14 amino acids in the CDR3, from cysteine to phenylalanine inclusive. The DNA shown is the 42-base CDR3, in frame from base 1. The V end gives up 4 bases and the J end 5 bases, leaving 4 bases in the junction not matched to a gene. The immunoSEQ Assay, a bias-controlled multiplex PCR, was used to amplify TCRbeta CDR3 regions from genomic DNA. Concerning the study's data processing: The number of nucleated cells in each sample was estimated from the amplification of reference gene primers within the assay. To quantify the absolute abundance of each unique TCRbeta CDR3 rearrangement, sequence reads were collapsed and filtered. For each sample, productive Simpson clonality was calculated as the square root of Simpson's diversity index over productive rearrangements. Imported from immuneACCESS, the table was reduced by TCRdb to in-frame sequences with V and J called. These copies leave out some clones; in studies compared against another copy, an unresolved V gene accounts for under half, and the cause of the remainder is not known. V and J calls and clone size are those listed in that table; D and trimming were worked out from the DNA. The sample contains about 150,000 clones, about 89% of them found a single time. 0.55% of the sample is in the top ten clones.

The receptor's source is a man between 45 and 60 years old with acute or convalescent COVID-19. The sequence joins TRBV9 to TRBJ2-3; 10 bases in the middle match TRBD2. The specimen was peripheral blood. CDR3 sequence: CASSSRLAGDTQYF. The DNA sequence is TGTGCCAGCAGCTCAAGACTAGCGGGAGATACGCAGTATTTT. The CDR3 plus the reference TRBV9 and TRBJ2-3 genes for the other parts give the full variable domain: DSGVTQTPKHLITATGQRVTLRCSPRSGDLSVYWYQQSLDQGLQFLIQYYNGEERAKGNILERFSAQQFPDLHSELNLSSLELGDSALYFCASSSRLAGDTQYFGPGTRLTVL.